This TCR beta chain was sequenced during a study of T cell repertoires in cytomegalovirus infection. About the research overall: Public TCR beta signature analysis indicated the presence of both CMV infection and matching HLA type.

The study, taken as a whole, reports: Dominating the ex vivo response were HLA-C-restricted CMV-specific TCR beta clonotypes. Of the TCR beta families, the public ones yielded a cumulative frequency that identified carriers of CMV plus the relevant HLA.

The CDR3 totals 18 residues. Germline V gene lookup returns CDR1 SGHTA and CDR2 FQGNSA. V was pared by 1 base and J by 0 bases, with 4 bases of the junction left unmatched. In this sample, this clonotype turned up many times. Its specificity is not known. TCRdb ran MiXCR on the reads and lists one entry per CDR3 protein. This sample carries fewer than 250,000 distinct CDR3 sequences, approximately 13% of them seen once, and the ten largest clones take 1.5% to 2%. The rearrangement links TRBV7-2 to TRBJ2-2; 11 nucleotides agree with TRBD2. This receptor was obtained from a human donor in good health (CMV status not recorded). Some clones in this sample may be carry-over from other donors' samples. Sequences were obtained from PBMCs. The CDR3 spells CASSLELAGVPNTGELFF. CDR3 DNA: TGTGCCAGCAGCTTAGAACTAGCGGGGGTCCCGAACACCGGGGAGCTGTTTTTT.